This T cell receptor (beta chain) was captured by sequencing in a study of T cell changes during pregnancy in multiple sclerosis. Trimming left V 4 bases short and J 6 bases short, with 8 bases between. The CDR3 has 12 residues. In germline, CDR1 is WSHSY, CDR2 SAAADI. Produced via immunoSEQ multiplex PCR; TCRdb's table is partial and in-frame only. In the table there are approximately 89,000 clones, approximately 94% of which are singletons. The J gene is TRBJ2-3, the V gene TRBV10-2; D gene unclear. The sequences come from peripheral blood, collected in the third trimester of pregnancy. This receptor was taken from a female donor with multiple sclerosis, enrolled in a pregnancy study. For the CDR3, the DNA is TGCGCCAGCAGTGCAGGTAGTGATACGCAGTATTTT. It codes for CASSAGSDTQYF.